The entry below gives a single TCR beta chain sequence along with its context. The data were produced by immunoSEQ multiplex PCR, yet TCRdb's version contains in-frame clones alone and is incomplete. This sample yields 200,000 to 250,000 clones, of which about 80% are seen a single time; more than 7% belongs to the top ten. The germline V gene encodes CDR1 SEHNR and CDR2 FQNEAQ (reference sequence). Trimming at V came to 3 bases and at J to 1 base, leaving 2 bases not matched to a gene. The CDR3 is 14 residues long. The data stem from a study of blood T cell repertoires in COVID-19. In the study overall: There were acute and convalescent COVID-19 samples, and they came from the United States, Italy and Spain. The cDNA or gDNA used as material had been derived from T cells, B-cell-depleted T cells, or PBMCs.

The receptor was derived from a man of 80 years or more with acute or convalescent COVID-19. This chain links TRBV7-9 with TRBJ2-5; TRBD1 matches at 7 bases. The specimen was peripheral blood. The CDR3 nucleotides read TGTGCCAGCAGCTTGGGACAGATCCAAGAGACCCAGTACTTC. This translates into CASSLGQIQETQYF. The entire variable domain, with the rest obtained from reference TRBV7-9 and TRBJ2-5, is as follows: DTGVSQNPRHKITKRGQNVTFRCDPISEHNRLYWYRQTLGQGPEFLTYFQNEAQLEKSRLLSDRFSAERPKGSFSTLEIQRTEQGDSAMYLCASSLGQIQETQYFGPGTRLLVL.